The sequence of this T cell receptor (beta chain) was determined in a study of cytomegalovirus exposure and HLA in healthy donors. TCRdb's copy holds only in-frame clones and misses some; the assay was immunoSEQ multiplex PCR. The table records under 100,000 clones, about 96% of them present only once. V trimming: 2 bases; J trimming: 9 bases; junction bases outside the gene matches: 13. The CDR3 extends over 16 amino acids. The germline CDR1 and CDR2 sequences are KGHSH and LQKENI. The sequence was collected from a woman aged 18-30 years in good health and CMV-seronegative. Material: PBMCs. The rearrangement uses TRBV18 and TRBJ1-2; 9 bases line up with TRBD1. The CDR3 reads CASSPSSGQGRSSYTF. As DNA, the CDR3 is TGTGCCAGCTCACCAAGTAGTGGACAGGGGAGATCCAGCTACACCTTC.